This T cell receptor (beta chain) was profiled in a study of graft-versus-host responses after intestinal transplantation. Background on the study: Induction with anti-thymocyte globulin, then tacrolimus and steroids for around three years, was given to all recipients.

Study results and limitations: Levels of circulating GvH clones at their peak were associated with early post-transplant HvG declines. When patients had graft-donor T cell macrochimerism, their allografts held high graft-versus-host to host-versus-graft clonal ratios.

Measured with immunoSEQ multiplex PCR; TCRdb has only the in-frame clones, and not every one. Among over 55,000 clones listed, 84% were seen once. The germline V and J ends were trimmed by 0 bases and 7 bases, with 5 bases remaining between them. The CDR3 sequence is 12 residues long. Germline V lookup: CDR1 LNHNV, CDR2 YYDKDF (reference sequence). Turning to this clone: Its antigen is as yet unknown.

The chain recombines TRBV15 with TRBJ2-3; D is unclear. This TCR derives from a human donor who was the organ donor for an intestinal transplant. Source: unstimulated CD4+ T cells sorted from spleen or lymph node cells, taken before transplant. CDR3 amino acids: CATSRDINTQYF. CDR3 in DNA: TGTGCCACCAGCAGAGATATTAATACGCAGTATTTT.